This T cell receptor (beta chain) comes out of a study of T cells expressing NK-cell markers. Study-level background: In the group of eight sequenced donors, seven were HCMV-seropositive and one was seronegative.

General study findings and limits: Dominant NKG2C+ clonotype frequencies of about 1.0-8% of CD8+ T cells were measured in over 5 donors. The CD3+CD56-NKG2C+ fraction of a handful of donors was also led by these clonotypes.

For this clonotype: The antigen remains undetermined.

Using the 5' RACE reads, TCRdb records one entry per CDR3 protein without DNA. In total, the table holds about 460,000 distinct CDR3 sequences. Germline V gene data show CDR1 as DFQATT and CDR2 as SNEGSKA (reference sequence). This CDR3 contains 14 residues. The V and J genes are TRBV20-1 and TRBJ1-2; lacking DNA, the TRBD1 call made by TCRdb goes unchecked. The sequenced material came from blood T cells: a sorted CD56 or NKG2C T cell subset, CD4+ or CD8+ T cells, or bulk PBMC T cells (not recorded which). This receptor was obtained from a woman in her 50s in good health. Here the CDR3 reads CSARDPRTPYGYTF.